One sample yielded the 30 T cell receptor beta chains listed below, sequenced in a study of blood T cell repertoires in COVID-19. Sequencing used immunoSEQ multiplex PCR; TCRdb keeps in-frame clones, though not all of them. This table holds about 170,000 clones, roughly 84% found once. Sequenced: peripheral blood. These receptors were collected from a man aged 18 to 29 with active or convalescent COVID-19.

The V and J genes are TRBV6-1 and TRBJ2-3; 8 bases agree with TRBD2. This CDR3 is 15 amino acids long. Trimming took 3 bases from V and 0 from J; bases not matched to a gene: 2. CDR1 is MNHNS and CDR2 is SASEGT in the germline V gene. This CDR3 reads CASSDLAGSTDTQYF. The CDR3 nucleotides read TGTGCCAGCAGTGATCTAGCGGGCAGCACAGATACGCAGTATTTT.

V usage is TRBV28 and J usage is TRBJ1-2; D gene unclear. V was pared by 5 bases and J by 6 bases, with 13 bases between. The CDR3 extends over 13 amino acids. The germline CDR1 and CDR2 sequences are MDHEN and SYDVKM. This CDR3 reads CASSPTRAHGYTF. The CDR3 DNA reads as TGTGCCAGCAGTCCGACAAGAGCCCATGGCTACACCTTC.

The chain joins TRBV15 to TRBJ2-1; 7 positions match TRBD1. Germline CDR1 and CDR2: LNHNV and YYDKDF (reference sequence). V was pared by 3 bases and J by 4 bases, with 9 bases of the junction left unmatched. The CDR3 loop spans 16 amino acids. CDR3: CATSRGDSLEYNEQFF. In nucleotides, the CDR3 is TGTGCCACCAGCAGGGGGGACAGTTTGGAATACAATGAGCAGTTCTTC.

V usage is TRBV9 and J usage is TRBJ2-1, with 8 bases that match TRBD2. This CDR3 has 15 residues. CDR1 and CDR2 (germline): SGDLS, YYNGEE. V shed 3 bases, J shed 9 bases, and the junction held 11 bases outside the gene matches. The CDR3 DNA reads TGTGCCAGCAGCGCCCCGGGACTAGTAGCCAGTGAGCAGTTCTTC. This translates into CASSAPGLVASEQFF.

The chain joins TRBV4-3 to TRBJ2-3; a weak D match, TRBD1 (5 bases). The CDR3 runs to 15 residues. V was trimmed by 0 bases and J by 6 bases, leaving 13 bases between them. CDR1 is LGHNA and CDR2 is YSLEER in the germline V gene. CDR3 in amino acids: CASSQDRVGADTQYF. The CDR3 DNA reads TGCGCCAGCAGCCAAGATCGAGTAGGGGCGGATACGCAGTATTTT.

This chain links TRBV14 with TRBJ2-2, with 13 bases identical to TRBD2. V was pared by 4 bases and J by 1 base, with 6 bases of the junction left unmatched. The CDR3 sequence is 18 residues long. The germline CDR1 and CDR2 sequences are SGHDN and FVKESK. CDR3 sequence reads: CASSPGTSGIKNTGELFF. CDR3 nucleotides: TGTGCCAGCAGCCCCGGGACTAGCGGGATTAAGAACACCGGGGAGCTGTTTTTT. The variable domain in full, completed from reference TRBV14 and TRBJ2-2, reads EAGVTQFPSHSVIEKGQTVTLRCDPISGHDNLYWYRRVMGKEIKFLLHFVKESKQDESGMPNNRFLAERTGGTYSTLKVQPAELEDSGVYFCASSPGTSGIKNTGELFFGEGSRLTVL.

The chain links TRBV4-2 to TRBJ2-3; 12 bases fit TRBD2. Germline CDR1 and CDR2: LGHNA and YNFKEQ. This CDR3 spans 15 amino acids. Unmatched junction bases numbered 2, after V lost 4 bases and J lost 3 bases. The CDR3 sequence: CASSLLAGGTDTQYF. As DNA, the CDR3 is TGTGCCAGCAGCCTACTAGCGGGAGGAACAGATACGCAGTATTTT.

This clone was observed at least ten times. The chain links TRBV6-5 to TRBJ2-5; a weak D match, TRBD1 (5 bases). Trimming cost V 5 bases and J 1 base, with 14 bases left between them. The CDR3 runs to 15 residues. CDR1 is MNHEY, CDR2 SVGAGI, per germline. The CDR3 sequence: CASSLRRQRQETQYF. CDR3 bases: TGTGCCAGCAGTCTCCGAAGACAGCGCCAAGAGACCCAGTACTTC.

Concerning this clone itself: Other DNA sequences from this sample encode an identical CDR3 as well. J is TRBJ2-7 and V is TRBV18; 9 positions agree with TRBD1. Trimming at V came to 0 bases and at J to 0 bases, leaving 0 bases not matched to a gene. Germline CDR1 is KGHSH and CDR2 is LQKENI. This CDR3 is built from 15 residues. CDR3 in amino acids: CASSPPGQGSYEQYF. Here the CDR3 DNA reads TGTGCCAGCTCACCACCGGGACAGGGCTCCTACGAGCAGTACTTC.

The V gene is TRBV6-5, the J gene TRBJ1-5; D may be TRBD1 (5 bases). Trimming stripped 5 bases from V and 0 bases from J, with 11 bases between. CDR1 and CDR2 (germline): MNHEY, SVGAGI. CDR3 length: 15 residues. The DNA for the CDR3 is TGTGCCAGCAGTACGGGGACTAATAGCAATCAGCCCCAGCATTTT. It is translated as CASSTGTNSNQPQHF.

In its sample, this clone was seen a few times. The chain recombines TRBV30 with TRBJ2-1, with 11 positions matching TRBD2. The CDR3 totals 15 residues. In germline, CDR1 is GTSNPN, CDR2 SVGIG (reference sequence). V lost 4 bases to trimming and J lost 8 bases; unmatched junction nucleotides: 10. CDR3 sequence (DNA): TGTGCCTGGACGAGGGTAGCGGGAGGGATCCATGAGCAGTTCTTC. Translating gives CAWTRVAGGIHEQFF.

In the case of this clone: Other DNA sequences in this specimen translate into the identical CDR3. The chain links TRBV7-2 to TRBJ2-5; tentative D call: TRBD1 (5 bases). V dropped 0 bases and J dropped 4 bases, with 9 bases sitting between them. The CDR3 runs to 14 residues. In germline, CDR1 is SGHTA, CDR2 FQGNSA. This chain's CDR3 is CASSLAGAGETQYF. DNA for the CDR3: TGTGCCAGCAGCTTAGCAGGGGCTGGAGAGACCCAGTACTTC.

V is TRBV11-2 and J is TRBJ2-7; D is unclear. The CDR3 sequence is 15 residues long. CDR1 is SGHAT, CDR2 FQNNGV, per germline. The V gene lost 0 bases and the J gene lost 5 bases, with 14 bases spanning the gap. The CDR3 sequence: CASSLEGFLNDEQYF. The CDR3 DNA reads TGTGCCAGCAGCTTAGAGGGCTTTTTAAACGACGAGCAGTACTTC.

The chain has TRBV29-1 and TRBJ2-6; perhaps TRBD1 as D (5 bases). This CDR3 region has 16 residues. V lost 4 bases to trimming and J lost 1 base, with 14 bases between them. Germline CDR1 is SQVTM and CDR2 is ANQGSEA. The CDR3 region is CSVGAGMFSGANVLTF. CDR3 in DNA: TGCAGCGTTGGGGCAGGGATGTTTTCTGGGGCCAACGTCCTGACTTTC.

CDR3 loop: CATSRRTSGNTGELFF. The CDR3 region has the DNA TGTGCCACCAGCAGAAGGACTAGCGGGAACACCGGGGAGCTGTTTTTT. The chain recombines TRBV15 with TRBJ2-2; 10 bases are shared with TRBD2. The CDR3 is made up of 16 amino acids. CDR1 is LNHNV and CDR2 is YYDKDF in the germline V gene (reference sequence). The V segment lost 2 bases and the J segment 1 base; nucleotides outside the gene matches: 1.

The chain employs TRBV30 and TRBJ1-1, with D unclear. The germline gives CDR1 GTSNPN, CDR2 SVGIG (reference sequence). The CDR3 length is 12 residues. V was cut by 2 bases and J by 3 bases, with 7 bases left in between. The CDR3, as DNA: TGTGCCTGGAGTAGGAGAGACACTGAAGCTTTCTTT. Its protein product is CAWSRRDTEAFF.

V usage is TRBV3-1 (or the pseudogene TRBV3-2) and J usage is TRBJ2-1; no firm D call. V shed 1 base and J shed 8 bases, with 15 bases lying between them. The CDR3 is 15 residues long. From germline, CDR1 is LGHDT and CDR2 YNNKEL (reference sequence). For the CDR3, the DNA is TGTGCCAGCAGCCAAGTGAAGGCTCTAGGATATGAGCAGTTCTTC. Its translation is CASSQVKALGYEQFF.

The CDR3 bases are TGTGCCAGCAGCTCTGGAGGGCCCAACAAGTACGAGCAGTACTTC. This translates into CASSSGGPNKYEQYF. The genes are TRBV7-2 and TRBJ2-7; the D gene is possibly TRBD2 (6 bases). Germline values: CDR1 SGHTA, CDR2 FQGNSA. Trimming took 4 bases from V and 4 from J, leaving 17 bases between them. The CDR3 length is 15 residues.

V usage is TRBV5-1 and J usage is TRBJ2-7; tentative D call: TRBD1 (6 bases). Germline-derived CDR1 and CDR2 are SGHRS and YFSETQ. V was trimmed by 2 bases and J by 2 bases, leaving 23 bases between them. The CDR3 contains 18 residues. The CDR3 DNA reads TGCGCCAGCAGCTTCCATTACCCGCCGGCAGGGGAACCCTACGAGCAGTACTTC. Its translation is CASSFHYPPAGEPYEQYF.

CDR3 sequence reads: CASSLSQENTGELFF. Here the CDR3 DNA reads TGTGCCAGCAGTTTAAGTCAGGAGAACACCGGGGAGCTGTTTTTT. This chain uses TRBV6-2 or TRBV6-3 with TRBJ2-2; D uncertain. CDR1 and CDR2 from the germline V gene are MNHEY and SVGEGT. The CDR3 covers 15 residues. V was shortened by 4 bases and J by 1 base, with 10 bases between the two germline ends.

V is TRBV5-1 and J is TRBJ2-1; 12 bases are a match to TRBD2. CDR3 length: 15 amino acids. V was pared by 1 base and J by 7 bases, with 3 bases of the junction left unmatched. Looked up from germline, CDR1 is SGHRS and CDR2 is YFSETQ. CDR3 nucleotides: TGCGCCAGCAGCTTGACTAGCGGGGGGATGAATGAGCAGTTCTTC. Amino acids: CASSLTSGGMNEQFF.

The chain joins TRBV23-1 to TRBJ1-6; TRBD1 matches 8 bases. TRBV23-1 is an ORF, with its function uncertain. V trimming: 0 bases; J trimming: 5 bases; junction bases outside the gene matches: 9. The CDR3 covers 18 residues. CDR3 protein: CASSQSVQGQENNSPLHF. The CDR3 DNA is TGCGCCAGCAGTCAATCGGTCCAGGGACAGGAAAATAATTCACCCCTCCACTTT.

The V call is TRBV7-9, the J call TRBJ1-3; 7 nucleotides line up with TRBD1. The V gene's germline CDR1 is SEHNR and CDR2 FQNEAQ (reference sequence). V dropped 3 bases and J dropped 4; count of bases not matched to a gene: 15. The CDR3 consists of 18 residues. This CDR3 reads CASSFYDTKQGLGNTIYF. The CDR3 coding sequence is TGTGCCAGCAGCTTTTACGATACCAAACAGGGGTTAGGAAACACCATATATTTT.

The rearrangement uses TRBV12-3 or TRBV12-4 and TRBJ2-3; D gene unclear. Trimming took 7 bases from V and 1 from J, leaving 9 bases between them. The CDR3 is 13 residues long. The DNA of the CDR3 is TGTGCCAGCACCCTACTCCGCACAGATACGCAGTATTTT. Amino acid sequence: CASTLLRTDTQYF.

The chain combines TRBV6-5 with TRBJ1-1, with 7 bases that match TRBD1. The V gene end was trimmed by 6 bases and the J gene end by 0 bases; junction bases not matched to a gene: 4. CDR3 length equals 14 residues. Germline V gene lookup returns CDR1 MNHEY and CDR2 SVGAGI. CDR3 amino acids: CASRKQGMNTEAFF. The CDR3 bases are TGTGCCAGCAGAAAACAGGGGATGAACACTGAAGCTTTCTTT.

This chain links TRBV6-5 with TRBJ2-2; 8 nucleotides match TRBD1. The germline V gene encodes CDR1 MNHEY and CDR2 SVGAGI. The CDR3 runs to 16 residues. The V segment lost 2 bases and the J segment 5 bases; nucleotides outside the gene matches: 7. CDR3 region: CASSYQTGEITGELFF. The CDR3 nucleotides read TGTGCCAGCAGTTACCAGACAGGGGAGATAACCGGGGAGCTGTTTTTT.

The V and J genes are TRBV11-2 and TRBJ2-7, with D perhaps matching TRBD1 (6 bases). The V gene lost 4 bases and the J gene lost 2 bases, with 12 bases spanning the gap. This CDR3 has 14 residues. Germline values: CDR1 SGHAT, CDR2 FQNNGV. DNA of the CDR3: TGTGCCAGCAGCTCCGGGACACCTACCTACGAGCAGTACTTC. Its translation is CASSSGTPTYEQYF.

This clone was observed a handful of times. The CDR3: CASSLRQGVSEQYF. In DNA form, the CDR3 reads TGTGCCAGCAGCTTAAGACAGGGGGTAAGCGAGCAGTACTTC. The V and J genes are TRBV7-2 and TRBJ2-7; TRBD1 agrees at 9 bases. The CDR3 contains 14 residues. Germline V gene lookup returns CDR1 SGHTA and CDR2 FQGNSA. V was clipped by 2 bases and J by 6 bases; unmatched bases: 5. Full variable domain (missing parts from reference TRBV7-2 and TRBJ2-7): GAGVSQSPSNKVTEKGKDVELRCDPISGHTALYWYRQSLGQGLEFLIYFQGNSAPDKSGLPSDRFSAERTGGSVSTLTIQRTQQEDSAVYLCASSLRQGVSEQYFGPGTRLTVT.

V and J are TRBV3-1 (or the pseudogene TRBV3-2) and TRBJ2-2; 7 nucleotides agree with TRBD2. V lost 4 bases and J lost 2; bases outside the gene matches: 1. Germline assignment: CDR1 LGHDT and CDR2 YNNKEL (reference sequence). CDR3 length equals 14 residues. This CDR3 reads CASSRGGNTGELFF. CDR3 nucleotides: TGTGCCAGCAGCCGGGGGGGTAACACCGGGGAGCTGTTTTTT.

This chain uses TRBV15 with TRBJ2-3, with 7 bases fitting TRBD1. From germline, CDR1 is LNHNV and CDR2 YYDKDF (reference sequence). The CDR3 runs 16 residues. J gave up 0 bases and V 5 bases, and 8 bases lay outside the gene matches. The CDR3 loop is CATSPGDRSSTDTQYF. Here the CDR3 DNA reads TGTGCCACCAGCCCTGGGGACAGATCTAGCACAGATACGCAGTATTTT.